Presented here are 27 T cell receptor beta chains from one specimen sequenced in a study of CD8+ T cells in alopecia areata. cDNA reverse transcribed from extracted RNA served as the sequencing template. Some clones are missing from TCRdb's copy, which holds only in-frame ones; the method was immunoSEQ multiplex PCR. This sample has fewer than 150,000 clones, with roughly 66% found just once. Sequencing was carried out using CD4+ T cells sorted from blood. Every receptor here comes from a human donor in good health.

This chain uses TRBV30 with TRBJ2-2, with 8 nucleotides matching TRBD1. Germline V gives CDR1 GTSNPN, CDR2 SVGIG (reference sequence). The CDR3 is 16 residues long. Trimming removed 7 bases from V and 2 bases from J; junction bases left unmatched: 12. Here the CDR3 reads CASKGSGGLNTGELFF. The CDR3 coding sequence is TGTGCCTCCAAGGGTTCAGGGGGCCTAAACACCGGGGAGCTGTTTTTT.

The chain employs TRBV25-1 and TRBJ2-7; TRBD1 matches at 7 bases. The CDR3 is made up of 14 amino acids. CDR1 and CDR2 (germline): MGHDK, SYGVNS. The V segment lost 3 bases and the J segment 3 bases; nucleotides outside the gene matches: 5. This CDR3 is CASSDSGQIYEQYF. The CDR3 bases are TGTGCCAGCAGTGATTCGGGACAGATCTACGAGCAGTACTTC.

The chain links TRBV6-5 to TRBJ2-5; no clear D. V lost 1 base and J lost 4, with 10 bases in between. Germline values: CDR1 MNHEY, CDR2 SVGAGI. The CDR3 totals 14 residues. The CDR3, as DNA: TGTGCCAGCAGTTACTTGTCCAGTGGAGAGACCCAGTACTTC. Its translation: CASSYLSSGETQYF.

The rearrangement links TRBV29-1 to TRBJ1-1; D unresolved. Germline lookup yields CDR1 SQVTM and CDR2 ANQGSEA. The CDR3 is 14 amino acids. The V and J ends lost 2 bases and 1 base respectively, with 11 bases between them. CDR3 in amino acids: CSVEPSWENTEAFF. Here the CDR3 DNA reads TGCAGCGTTGAACCGAGTTGGGAGAACACTGAAGCTTTCTTT.

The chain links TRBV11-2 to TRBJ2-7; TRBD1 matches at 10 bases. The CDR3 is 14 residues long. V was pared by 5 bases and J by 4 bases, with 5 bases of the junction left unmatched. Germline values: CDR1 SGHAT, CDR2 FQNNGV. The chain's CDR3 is CASSHGQGEYEQYF. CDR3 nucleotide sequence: TGTGCCAGCAGCCACGGACAGGGGGAGTACGAGCAGTACTTC.

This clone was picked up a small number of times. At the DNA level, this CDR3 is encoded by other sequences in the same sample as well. For the CDR3, the DNA is TGCGCCAGCAGCTTGGCGTCTGGCACAGATACGCAGTATTTT. Translating it yields CASSLASGTDTQYF. V gene TRBV5-1 combines with J gene TRBJ2-3; no reliable D call. This CDR3 has 14 residues. Trimming took off 0 bases at V and 1 base at J, with 6 bases between the two ends. CDR1 is SGHRS, CDR2 YFSETQ, per germline.

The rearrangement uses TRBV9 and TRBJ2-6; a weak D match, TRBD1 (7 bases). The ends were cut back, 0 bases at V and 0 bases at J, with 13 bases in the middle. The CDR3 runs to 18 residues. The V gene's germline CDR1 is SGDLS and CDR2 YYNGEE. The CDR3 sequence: CASSVDPGGFSGANVLTF. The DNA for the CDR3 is TGTGCCAGCAGCGTAGATCCAGGGGGGTTCTCTGGGGCCAACGTCCTGACTTTC. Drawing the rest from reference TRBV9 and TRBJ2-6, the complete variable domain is DSGVTQTPKHLITATGQRVTLRCSPRSGDLSVYWYQQSLDQGLQFLIQYYNGEERAKGNILERFSAQQFPDLHSELNLSSLELGDSALYFCASSVDPGGFSGANVLTFGAGSRLTVL.

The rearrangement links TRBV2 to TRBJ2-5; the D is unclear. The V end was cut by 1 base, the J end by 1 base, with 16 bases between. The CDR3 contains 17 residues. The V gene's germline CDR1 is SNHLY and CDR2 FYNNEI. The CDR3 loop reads CASSEEPAGPFQETQYF. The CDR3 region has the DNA TGTGCCAGCAGTGAAGAACCGGCAGGTCCCTTCCAAGAGACCCAGTACTTC.

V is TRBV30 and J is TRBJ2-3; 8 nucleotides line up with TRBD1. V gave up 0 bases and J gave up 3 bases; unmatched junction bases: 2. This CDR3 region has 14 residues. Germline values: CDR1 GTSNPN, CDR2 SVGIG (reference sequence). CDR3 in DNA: TGTGCCTGGAGTGTTAACAGGGGGACAGATACGCAGTATTTT. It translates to CAWSVNRGTDTQYF.

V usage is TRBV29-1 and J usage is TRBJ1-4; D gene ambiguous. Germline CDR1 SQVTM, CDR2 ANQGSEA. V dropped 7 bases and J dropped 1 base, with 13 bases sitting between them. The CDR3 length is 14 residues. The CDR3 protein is CSAAEGVTNEKLFF. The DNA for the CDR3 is TGCAGCGCGGCGGAGGGAGTAACTAATGAAAAACTGTTTTTT.

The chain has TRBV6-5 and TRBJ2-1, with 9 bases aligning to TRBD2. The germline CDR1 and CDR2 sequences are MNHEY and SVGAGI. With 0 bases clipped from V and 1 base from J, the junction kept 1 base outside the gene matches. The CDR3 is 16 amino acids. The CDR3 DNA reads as TGTGCCAGCAGTTACTCACTAGCGGGTTCCTACAATGAGCAGTTCTTC. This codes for CASSYSLAGSYNEQFF.

CDR3 in amino acids: CAIRDPGVKQETQYF. CDR3 nucleotide sequence: TGTGCCATCAGGGACCCAGGGGTGAAACAAGAGACCCAGTACTTC. The genes are TRBV10-3 and TRBJ2-5; TRBD1 is a possible D gene (6 bases). The V gene's germline CDR1 is ENHRY and CDR2 SYGVKD. V dropped 6 bases and J dropped 2 bases, with 16 bases sitting between them. The CDR3 totals 15 residues.

CDR3 amino acids: CSVDRAGGTDTQYF. In DNA form, the CDR3 reads TGCAGCGTTGATCGGGCAGGGGGGACAGATACGCAGTATTTT. The V call is TRBV29-1, the J call TRBJ2-3; the D gene is possibly TRBD1 (7 bases). The CDR3 sequence is 14 residues long. The germline V gene encodes CDR1 SQVTM and CDR2 ANQGSEA. V lost 3 bases and J lost 3, with 13 bases in between.

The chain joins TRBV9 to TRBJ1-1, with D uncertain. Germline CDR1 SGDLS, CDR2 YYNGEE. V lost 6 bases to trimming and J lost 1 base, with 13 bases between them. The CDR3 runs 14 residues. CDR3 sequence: CASTRRQQNTEAFF. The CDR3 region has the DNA TGTGCCAGCACCCGGAGGCAGCAGAACACTGAAGCTTTCTTT.

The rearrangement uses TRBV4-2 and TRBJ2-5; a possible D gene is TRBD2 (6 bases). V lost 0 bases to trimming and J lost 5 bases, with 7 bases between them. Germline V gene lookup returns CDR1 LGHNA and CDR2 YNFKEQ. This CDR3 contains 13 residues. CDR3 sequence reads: CASSQDAGETQYF. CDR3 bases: TGTGCCAGCAGCCAAGATGCGGGGGAGACCCAGTACTTC.

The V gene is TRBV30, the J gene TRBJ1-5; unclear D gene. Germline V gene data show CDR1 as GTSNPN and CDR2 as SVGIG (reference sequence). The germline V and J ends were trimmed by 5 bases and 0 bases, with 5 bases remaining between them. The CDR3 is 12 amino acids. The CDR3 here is CAWGYSNQPQHF. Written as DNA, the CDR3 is TGTGCCTGGGGTTATAGCAATCAGCCCCAGCATTTT.

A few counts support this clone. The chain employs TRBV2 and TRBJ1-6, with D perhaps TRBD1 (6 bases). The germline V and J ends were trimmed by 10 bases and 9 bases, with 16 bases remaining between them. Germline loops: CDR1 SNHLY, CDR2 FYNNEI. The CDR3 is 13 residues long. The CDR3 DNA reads TGTGCCACTGGGGCAGGGGAAGGTTCACCCCTCCACTTT. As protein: CATGAGEGSPLHF.

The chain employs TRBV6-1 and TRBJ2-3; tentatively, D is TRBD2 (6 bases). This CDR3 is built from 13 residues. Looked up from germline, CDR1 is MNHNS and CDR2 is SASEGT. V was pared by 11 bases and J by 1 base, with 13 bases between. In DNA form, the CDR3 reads TGTGCCCACCGGGACTCCCGCACAGATACGCAGTATTTT. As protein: CAHRDSRTDTQYF.

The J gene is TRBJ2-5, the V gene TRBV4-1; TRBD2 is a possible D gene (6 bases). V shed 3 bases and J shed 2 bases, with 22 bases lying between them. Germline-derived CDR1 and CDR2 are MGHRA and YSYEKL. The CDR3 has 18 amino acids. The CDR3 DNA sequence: TGCGCCAGCAGCCAGCAAGTAGGACCGCCCAGCGGGCAAGAGACCCAGTACTTC. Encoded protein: CASSQQVGPPSGQETQYF.

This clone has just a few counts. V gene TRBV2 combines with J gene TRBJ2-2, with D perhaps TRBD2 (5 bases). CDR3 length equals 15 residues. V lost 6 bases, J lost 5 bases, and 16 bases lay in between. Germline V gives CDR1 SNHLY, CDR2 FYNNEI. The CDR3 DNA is TGTGCCAGCAGCGCCATGCCCCGCGGGACCGGGGAGCTGTTTTTT. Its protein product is CASSAMPRGTGELFF.

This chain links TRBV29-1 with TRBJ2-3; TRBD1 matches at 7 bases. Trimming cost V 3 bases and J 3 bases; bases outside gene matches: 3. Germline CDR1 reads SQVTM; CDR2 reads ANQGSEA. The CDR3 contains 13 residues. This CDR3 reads CSVDLDRTDTQYF. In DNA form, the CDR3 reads TGCAGCGTTGACTTGGACAGGACAGATACGCAGTATTTT.

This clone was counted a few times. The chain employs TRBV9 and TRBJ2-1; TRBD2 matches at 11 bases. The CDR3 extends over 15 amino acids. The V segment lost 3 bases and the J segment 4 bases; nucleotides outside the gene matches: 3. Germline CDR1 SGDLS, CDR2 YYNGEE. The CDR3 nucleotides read TGTGCCAGCAGCGCTAGCGGGGGGAGTTACAATGAGCAGTTCTTC. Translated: CASSASGGSYNEQFF.

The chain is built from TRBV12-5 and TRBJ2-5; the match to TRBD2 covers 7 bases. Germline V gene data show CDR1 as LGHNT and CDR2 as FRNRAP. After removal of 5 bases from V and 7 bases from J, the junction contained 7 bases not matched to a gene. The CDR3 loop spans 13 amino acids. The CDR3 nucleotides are TGTGCTAGTGGTCCTCCGACTAGCCCGACCCAGTACTTC. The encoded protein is CASGPPTSPTQYF.

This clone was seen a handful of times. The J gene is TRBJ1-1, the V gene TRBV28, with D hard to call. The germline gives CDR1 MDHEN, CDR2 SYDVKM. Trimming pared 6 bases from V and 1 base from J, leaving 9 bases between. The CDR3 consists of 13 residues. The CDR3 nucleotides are TGTGCCAGCAGGCTCAGTCGGAACACTGAAGCTTTCTTT. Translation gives CASRLSRNTEAFF.

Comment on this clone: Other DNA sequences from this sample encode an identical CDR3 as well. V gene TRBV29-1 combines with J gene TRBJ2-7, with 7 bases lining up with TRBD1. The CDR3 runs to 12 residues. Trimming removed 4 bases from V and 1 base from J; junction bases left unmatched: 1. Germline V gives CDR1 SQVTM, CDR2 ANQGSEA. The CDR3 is CSVGQGSYEQYF. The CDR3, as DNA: TGCAGCGTTGGACAGGGTTCCTACGAGCAGTACTTC.

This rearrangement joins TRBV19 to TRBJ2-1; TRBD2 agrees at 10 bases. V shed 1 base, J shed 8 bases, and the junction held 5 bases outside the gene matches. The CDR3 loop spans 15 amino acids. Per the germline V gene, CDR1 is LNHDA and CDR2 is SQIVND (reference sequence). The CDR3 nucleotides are TGTGCCAGTAGTATAGTAAGCGGGGGGGCCTATGAGCAGTTCTTC. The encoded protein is CASSIVSGGAYEQFF.

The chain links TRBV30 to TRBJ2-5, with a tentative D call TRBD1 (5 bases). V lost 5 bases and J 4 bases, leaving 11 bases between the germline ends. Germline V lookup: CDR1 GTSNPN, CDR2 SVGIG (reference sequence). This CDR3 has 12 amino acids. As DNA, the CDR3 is TGTGCCTGGTACCAGGGAAGAGAGACCCAGTACTTC. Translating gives CAWYQGRETQYF.